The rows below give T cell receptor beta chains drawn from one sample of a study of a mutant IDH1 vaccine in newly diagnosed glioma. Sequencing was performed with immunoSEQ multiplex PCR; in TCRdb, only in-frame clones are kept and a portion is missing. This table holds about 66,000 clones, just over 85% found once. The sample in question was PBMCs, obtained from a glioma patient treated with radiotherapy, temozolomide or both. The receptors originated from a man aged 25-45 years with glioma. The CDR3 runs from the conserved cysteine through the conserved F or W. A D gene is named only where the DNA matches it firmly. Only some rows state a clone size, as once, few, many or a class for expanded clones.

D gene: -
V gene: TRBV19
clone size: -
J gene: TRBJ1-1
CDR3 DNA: TGTGCCAGTAGGACCGGGACGGTCTTTTCCGAAGCTTTCTTT
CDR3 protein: CASRTGTVFSEAFF

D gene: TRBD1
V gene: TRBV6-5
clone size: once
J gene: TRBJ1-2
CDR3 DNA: TGTGCCAGCAGTGCCACAGGGGTCGGCTACACCTTC
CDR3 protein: CASSATGVGYTF

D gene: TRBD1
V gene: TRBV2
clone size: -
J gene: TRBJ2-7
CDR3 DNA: TGTGCCAGCAGGAGACAGGGGGCTTACGAGCAGTACTTC
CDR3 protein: CASRRQGAYEQYF

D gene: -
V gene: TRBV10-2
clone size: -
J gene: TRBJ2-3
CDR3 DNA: TGCGCCAGCAGTGAGTTCGGAGTGGTCCGGCCCTCGGGCACAGATACGCAGTATTTT
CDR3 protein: CASSEFGVVRPSGTDTQYF

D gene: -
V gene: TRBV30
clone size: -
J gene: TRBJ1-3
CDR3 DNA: TGTGCCTGGAGGATTTTTTCAGGGTTCTCTGGAAACACCATATATTTT
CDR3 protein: CAWRIFSGFSGNTIYF

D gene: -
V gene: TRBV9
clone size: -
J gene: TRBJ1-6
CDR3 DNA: TGTGCCAGCAGCGTAGGGACGTCGGGTAATTCACCCCTCCACTTT
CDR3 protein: CASSVGTSGNSPLHF

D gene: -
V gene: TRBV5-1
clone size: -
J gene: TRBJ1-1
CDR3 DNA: TGCGCCAGCAGCTTAAGGGGGGGAAACACTGAAGCTTTCTTT
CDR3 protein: CASSLRGGNTEAFF

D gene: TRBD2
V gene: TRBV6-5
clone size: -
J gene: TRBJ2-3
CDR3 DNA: TGTGCCAGCAGCAGACTAGCAACTAGCACAGATACGCAGTATTTT
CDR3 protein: CASSRLATSTDTQYF

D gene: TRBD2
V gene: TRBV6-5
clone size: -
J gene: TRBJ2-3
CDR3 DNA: TGTGCCAGAGGGGAGCGGGGGGCCCTCACAGATACGCAGTATTTT
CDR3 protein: CARGERGALTDTQYF

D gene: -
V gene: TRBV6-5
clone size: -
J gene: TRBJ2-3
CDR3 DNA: TGTGCCAGCAGCACTTCGGCAGATACGCAGTATTTT
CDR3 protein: CASSTSADTQYF

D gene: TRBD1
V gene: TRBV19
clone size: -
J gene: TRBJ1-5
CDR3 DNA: TGTGCCACCACACCGGGACAGGGACCTCAGCCCCAGCATTTT
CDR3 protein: CATTPGQGPQPQHF

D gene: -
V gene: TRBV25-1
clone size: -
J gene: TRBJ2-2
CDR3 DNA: TGTGCCAGCAGGGGAGGAGGACTCTCTAACACCGGGGAGCTGTTTTTT
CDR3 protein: CASRGGGLSNTGELFF

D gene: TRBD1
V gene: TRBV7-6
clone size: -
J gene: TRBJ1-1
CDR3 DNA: TGTGCCAGCAGCTTAACAGCGGGACAGGGCGGGAAAGCTTTCTTT
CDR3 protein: CASSLTAGQGGKAFF

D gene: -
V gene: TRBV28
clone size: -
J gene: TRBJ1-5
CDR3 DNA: TGTGCCAGCAGTTTAAACAGGCTTACGCCCCAGCATTTT
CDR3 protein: CASSLNRLTPQHF

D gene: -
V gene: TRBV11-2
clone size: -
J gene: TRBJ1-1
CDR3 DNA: TGTGCCAGCAGCTCCCGAGGCAGGGTGAACACTGAAGCTTTCTTT
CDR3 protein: CASSSRGRVNTEAFF

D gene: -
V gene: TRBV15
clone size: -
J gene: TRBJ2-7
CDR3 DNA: TGTGCCGCCAGCAGAGAGAGGTCCTACGAGCAGTACTTC
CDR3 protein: CAASRERSYEQYF

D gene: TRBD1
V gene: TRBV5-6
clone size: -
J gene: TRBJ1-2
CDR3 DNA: TGTGCCAGCAGCTTGCGGACAGGGAGGGTCTACTATGGCTACACCTTC
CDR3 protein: CASSLRTGRVYYGYTF

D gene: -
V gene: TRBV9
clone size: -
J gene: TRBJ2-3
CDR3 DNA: TGTGCCAGCAGCGTAGACCCTAGCACAGATACGCAGTATTTT
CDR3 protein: CASSVDPSTDTQYF

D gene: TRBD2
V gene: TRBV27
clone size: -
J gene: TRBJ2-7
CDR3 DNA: TGTGCCAGCAGTTGGGAGGGAGGGAACTACGAGCAGTACTTC
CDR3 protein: CASSWEGGNYEQYF

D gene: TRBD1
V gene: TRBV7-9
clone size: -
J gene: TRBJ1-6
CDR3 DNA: TGTGCCAGCAGCTTGGCCCTCCTCGACAGGGAAAATTCACCCCTCCACTTT
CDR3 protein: CASSLALLDRENSPLHF

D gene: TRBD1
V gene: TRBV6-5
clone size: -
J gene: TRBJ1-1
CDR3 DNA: TGTGCCAGCAGTTACAAGCAGGGGGCTCACACTGAAGCTTTCTTT
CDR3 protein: CASSYKQGAHTEAFF

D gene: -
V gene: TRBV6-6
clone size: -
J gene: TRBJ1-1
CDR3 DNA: TGTGCCAGCAGTTACGGTCGGGTACTGAACACTGAAGCTTTCTTT
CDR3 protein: CASSYGRVLNTEAFF

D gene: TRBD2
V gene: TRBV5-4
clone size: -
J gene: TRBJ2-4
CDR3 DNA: TGTGCCAGCAGCGGGGGGACTAGCGGATTCAAAAACATTCAGTACTTC
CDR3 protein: CASSGGTSGFKNIQYF

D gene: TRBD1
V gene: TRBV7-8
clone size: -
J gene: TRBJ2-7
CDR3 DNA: TGTGCCAGCAGCTTAGGACGGGACAGGGGGCTATCCGAGCAGTACTTC
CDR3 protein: CASSLGRDRGLSEQYF

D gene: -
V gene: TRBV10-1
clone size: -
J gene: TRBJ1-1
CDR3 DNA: TGCGCCAGCAGTGATTCGGCAGAACCCATGAACACTGAAGCTTTCTTT
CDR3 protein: CASSDSAEPMNTEAFF

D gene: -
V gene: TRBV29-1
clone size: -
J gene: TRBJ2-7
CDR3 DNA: TGCAGCGTCCCCAGGGGGGAAAGCTCCTACGAGCAGTACTTC
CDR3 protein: CSVPRGESSYEQYF

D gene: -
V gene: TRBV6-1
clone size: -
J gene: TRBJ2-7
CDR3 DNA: TGTGCCAGCAGTGAAGCGCGGGACGCCTCCTACGAGCAGTACTTC
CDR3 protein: CASSEARDASYEQYF

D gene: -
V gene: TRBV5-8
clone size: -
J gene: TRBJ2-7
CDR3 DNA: TGTGCCAGCAGCTTGGGGAGGTCCTACGAGCAGTACTTC
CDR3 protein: CASSLGRSYEQYF

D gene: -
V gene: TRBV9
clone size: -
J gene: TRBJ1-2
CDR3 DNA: TGTGCCAGCAGCGTAGGGGATGGCTACACCTTC
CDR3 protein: CASSVGDGYTF

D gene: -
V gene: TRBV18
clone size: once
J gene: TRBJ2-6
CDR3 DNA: TGTGCCAGCTCACCATCGAGGGGTGTCTACTCTGGGGCCAACGTCCTGACTTTC
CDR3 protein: CASSPSRGVYSGANVLTF

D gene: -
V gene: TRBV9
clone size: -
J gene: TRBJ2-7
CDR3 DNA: TGTGCCAGCAGCCCCGGAGGATACGAGCAGTACTTC
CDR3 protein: CASSPGGYEQYF

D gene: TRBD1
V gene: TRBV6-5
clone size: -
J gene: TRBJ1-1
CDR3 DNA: TGTGCCAGCAGTTATCAAACAGGGGCCACTGAAGCTTTCTTT
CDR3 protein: CASSYQTGATEAFF

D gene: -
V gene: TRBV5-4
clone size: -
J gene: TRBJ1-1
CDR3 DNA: TGTGCCAGCAGCTTGCGGGGGACTGAAGCTTTCTTT
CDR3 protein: CASSLRGTEAFF

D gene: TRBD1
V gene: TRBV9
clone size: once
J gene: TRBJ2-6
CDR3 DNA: TGTGCCAGCAGCTTACCTACGGGGGAACAGGGGGTTACCTCTGGGGCCAACGTCCTGACTTTC
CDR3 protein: CASSLPTGEQGVTSGANVLTF

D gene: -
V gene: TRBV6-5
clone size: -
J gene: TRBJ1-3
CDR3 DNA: TGTGCCAGCAGTGAGAGGTCTGGAAACACCATATATTTT
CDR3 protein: CASSERSGNTIYF

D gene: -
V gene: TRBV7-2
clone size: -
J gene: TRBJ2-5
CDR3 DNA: TGTGCCAGCAGCTACACCCGGGGCTACGTGACCCAGTACTTC
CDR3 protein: CASSYTRGYVTQYF

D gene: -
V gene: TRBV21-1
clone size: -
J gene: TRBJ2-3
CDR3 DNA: TGTGCCAGCAGCAAAGTCGCGACCCTAAGCACAGATACGCAGTATTTT
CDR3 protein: CASSKVATLSTDTQYF